Described below is a single T cell receptor (beta chain) sequence and its context. The data were obtained in a study of T cell changes during pregnancy in multiple sclerosis. Generated by immunoSEQ multiplex PCR, the TCRdb table keeps only in-frame clones and is missing some. The sample shows approximately 33,000 clones, 88% of them seen only once. The CDR3 runs to 15 residues. Germline CDR1 reads WSHSY; CDR2 reads SAAADI. V was pared by 2 bases and J by 3 bases, with 11 bases between. Sequencing used CD4+ T cells from peripheral blood mononuclear cells, obtained in the first trimester of pregnancy. The V call is TRBV10-2, the J call TRBJ1-5, with D unresolved. The TCR originated in a female donor in good health, enrolled as a control in a pregnancy study. The CDR3 protein is CASSENLLVNQPQHF. CDR3 sequence (DNA): TGCGCCAGCAGTGAGAACCTACTCGTCAATCAGCCCCAGCATTTT.